This TCR beta chain is from a study of OX40 agonist ivuxolimab in advanced cancers. About the research overall: Prior anti-PD-1, anti-PD-L1 or anti-CTLA-4 therapy was allowed; 40% had some.

Germline loops: CDR1 KGHSH, CDR2 LQKENI. The CDR3 contains 15 residues. V dropped 3 bases and J dropped 5; count of bases not matched to a gene: 8. As to this clone: Its antigen is unidentified.

Regarding the study as a whole: At 0.1 to 3.0 mg/kg and by week 6, CD4+ and CD8+ T cells in the blood had expanded clonally. With doses of 0.1-3.0 mg/kg, partial responders showed among the lowest clonal expansion. Antigens targeted by the expanded peripheral T cells were not determined.

Profiling relied on immunoSEQ multiplex PCR, and the TCRdb table lists in-frame clones only, not all of them. This table has under 100,000 clones, roughly 85% appearing once. This sequence was found in an adult with an advanced solid tumor such as melanoma, head and neck, liver or kidney cancer. The chain joins TRBV18 to TRBJ1-2; 8 bases align to TRBD1. The input for sequencing was CD4+ or CD8+ T cells sorted from blood, taken in a trial of the OX40 agonist ivuxolimab. The CDR3 DNA reads as TGTGCCAGCTCACCGAGTACGGGACAGGAGTATGGCTACACCTTC. It codes for CASSPSTGQEYGYTF.